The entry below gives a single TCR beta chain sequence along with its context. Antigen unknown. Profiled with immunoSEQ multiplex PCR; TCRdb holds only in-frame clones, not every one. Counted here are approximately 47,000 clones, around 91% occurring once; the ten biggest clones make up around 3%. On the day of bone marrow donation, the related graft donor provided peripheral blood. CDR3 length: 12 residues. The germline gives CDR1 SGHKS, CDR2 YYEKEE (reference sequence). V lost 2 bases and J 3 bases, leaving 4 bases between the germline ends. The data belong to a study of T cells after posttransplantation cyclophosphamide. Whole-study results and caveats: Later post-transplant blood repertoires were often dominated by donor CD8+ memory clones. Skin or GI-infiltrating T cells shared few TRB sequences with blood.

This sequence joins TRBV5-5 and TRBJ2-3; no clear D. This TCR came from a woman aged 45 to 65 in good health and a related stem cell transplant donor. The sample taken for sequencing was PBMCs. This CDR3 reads CASSLQTDTQYF. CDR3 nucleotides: TGTGCCAGCAGCTTACAGACAGATACGCAGTATTTT.